The sequence of this T cell receptor (beta chain) was determined in a study of shared clonotypes between healthy human individuals (TCRdb year 2020). General notes on the study: A couple of women and a few men aged 18 to 49 years were included in the cohort. For each donor, three plates each were used for CD4 naive and CD4 memory, two plates were used for CD8 naive, and one plate was used for CD8 memory. To estimate repertoire size and how much clonotype sharing occurs between individuals, the study deeply sequenced the blood TCR repertoires of roughly 5 healthy adults. Different laboratories and diverse techniques were used to prepare libraries and sequence TCR repertoires, to increase sequencing depth and limit assay-specific biases. Per donor, leukapheresis produced somewhere between about 0.9 and 9.5 billion PBMCs.

Using the deep immunoSEQ assay, TCR CDR3 regions were amplified from genomic DNA by multiplex PCR. Extracted genomic DNA from each cell subset was distributed evenly across all wells of several immunoSEQ 96-well plates, and each plate was treated as a replicate. Each replicate PCR for sorted subsets received about 200 ng genomic DNA, equal to about 30,000 T cell genomes. The purified libraries were quantified using a Qubit 3.0 fluorometer, sized with a Bioanalyzer 2100, and then quantified again using the KAPA Library Quantification kit. Every immunoSEQ 96-well plate was sequenced on a separate single-read 150-cycle Illumina NextSeq 550 flow cell. The study's own analysis went as follows. Because only junctional sequences without quality scores were contained in the immunoSEQ output, filtering matching that applied to full-length reads could not be performed. To assign V/J genes and CDR3, sequences were annotated against IMGT germline references using PyIR, a Python wrapper for IgBLAST v1.9. Reads were filtered out if the reads had weak V/J assignments (E-value above 1e-6), no CDR3, stop codons, out-of-frame junctions, or ambiguous translated residues. V3J clonotypes were defined as sequences sharing an identical inferred V gene, J gene, and CDR3 amino acid sequence. Percentage overlap between repertoires was calculated by dividing the number of shared unique clonotypes by the size of the smaller repertoire. Repertoire richness was assessed with RTK rarefaction, the Chao1 estimator, and Recon v2.1 estimates of unobserved clonotypes. For all TCRbeta clonotypes obtained by the gDNA method from a few donors, generation probabilities were computed with OLGA. TCRdb limited this immuneACCESS table to in-frame rearrangements with V and J called. A share of clones is missing; checked studies link under half to unresolved V genes, and the rest is unexplained. Clone size and the V and J calls come from that table; the DNA yielded D and trimming. The sample records approximately 1,500,000 clones, about 98% of which are singletons. The leading ten clones occupy 0.45% of the sample.

What the research found in general, with its limitations: Only blood was sampled, and tissue TCR repertoires likely differ from those in blood. Rarefaction of sorted-subset datasets indicated incomplete sequencing despite the large sequencing depth. Across several donors, 4.5% to 6.5% of naive CD4, roughly 3.4% of naive CD8, about 2.3% of memory CD4, and over 0.35% of memory CD8 clonotypes were shared. Larger estimated clonotype richness was generally found for naive subsets than for memory subsets. Compared with non-shared clonotypes, the clonotypes found in all four sorted-subset donors had higher generation probabilities. Based on pairwise subsampling, the degree of clonotype sharing among donors was expected to be affected by sequencing depth. Because the study included a small number of donors, the genetic and exposure-history diversity represented was limited.

Sequences MGHRA (CDR1) and YSYEKL (CDR2) are obtained from the germline V gene. The CDR3 covers 15 residues, taking in both the cysteine and the phenylalanine. Only the CDR3 region is kept as DNA, spanning 45 bases read in frame from base 1. Clipping removes 2 bases from V and 5 bases from J, with 6 as the unmatched junction base count. Healthy HIV-negative adults with no recently reported acute infections or vaccinations were included as donors. All donors were Caucasian adults living in Nashville, Tennessee, USA. CD4+ T cells were enriched by magnetic negative selection, after which naive cells were positively selected on CD45RA and the negative fraction was taken as the memory subset. Blood was collected by leukapheresis, and PBMCs were isolated by Ficoll-Histopaque density gradient centrifugation and then cryopreserved in liquid nitrogen vapor phase. Analytical flow cytometry was used to check the purity and quantity of each magnetically sorted T cell population. Each sorted fraction had its genomic DNA isolated and then quantified by UV absorbance on a Nanodrop 2000c.

Of note for this clone: Its cognate antigen has yet to be identified. Base qualities are not provided; no much larger clone lies one nucleotide away.

Sequencing was performed on naive CD4+ T cells sorted from blood. In light of the paper, this sample's cell subset or site label describes: CD45RA+ positively selected. Recombination joined TRBV4-1 with TRBJ2-3; TRBD2 agrees with 8 junctional bases. The clonotype comes from a young man in good health. The DNA is as follows: TGCGCCAGCAGCCAAATCATAGCGGGACAAGATACGCAGTATTTT. Translated, this gives CASSQIIAGQDTQYF.